This T cell receptor beta chain was found in a study of blood T cell repertoires in COVID-19 (dated by TCRdb to 2020 to 2022). Background on the whole study: Samples from collaborators originated in the United States, Italy and Spain and spanned both the acute and convalescent phases of COVID-19. The material from the prospective study consisted of cDNA or gDNA derived from T cells, B-cell-depleted T cells, or PBMCs. Subjects who had been exposed to COVID-19, were actively infected with it, or had recovered from it provided the deeply sampled blood TCRbeta repertoires that made up the dataset. The repertoires were released in a freely available public database intended as a resource for research on the immune response to SARS-CoV-2. The samples were drawn from two sources: the first 160 participants of the ongoing ImmuneRACE study, and fewer than 1,500 subjects contributed by 6 global collaborators. Nearly every sample came with metadata listing a de-identified subject ID, COVID-19 status, age in years and sex. HLA class I and class II types, where available, came from metadata supplied by the sample provider rather than from assay-based typing. Overall study results and their limits: Clinical and demographic metadata were provided uncurated, with the amount varying by source and participant.

The immunoSEQ Assay, a bias-controlled multiplex PCR, was used to amplify TCRbeta CDR3 regions from genomic DNA. The authors processed their data as follows. Nucleated cell counts per sample were estimated from amplification of reference gene primers within the assay. Sequence reads were collapsed and filtered to measure the absolute abundance of every unique TCRbeta CDR3 rearrangement. Productive Simpson clonality was computed per sample as the square root of Simpson's diversity index over productive rearrangements. Drawn from immuneACCESS, this table holds only the in-frame rearrangements with V and J called that TCRdb kept. Clones are partly lost; checked studies trace under half to an unresolved V gene and leave the rest unexplained. The V and J calls and clone size come from that table; D and trimming were worked out from the DNA. This sample has 150,000 to 200,000 clones in its table, and about 86% of those were observed once. Of the sample, less than 8.5% is held by the ten largest clones.

Participants in the prospective study were enrolled through a virtual design, were aged roughly 18 to 100 years, and lived in 24 United States geographic areas. In the prospective study, participants were assigned to cohorts based on the clinical history participants reported in a screening survey and a study questionnaire. Recovered participants in ImmuneRACE Cohort 3 were defined as having two consecutive negative NP/OP PCR tests, clearance from a healthcare professional, or resolution of symptoms. In the prospective study, whole blood, serum and a nasopharyngeal or oropharyngeal swab were collected from each participant by mobile phlebotomists. Participants in the prospective study had the option to provide additional blood draws and questionnaires over a 2-month period. Before DNA extraction, blood samples from the prospective study were shipped at room temperature or frozen. Comment on this clone: The antigen it recognizes is unknown. Nothing much larger sits one base from this clone, and base qualities are not available.

V lost 4 bases and J lost 3 bases, and the count of bases not matched to a germline gene is 6. Including cysteine and phenylalanine, the CDR3 has 14 amino acids. The read is trimmed to its CDR3 DNA, 42 bases read in frame from base 1. In the germline V gene, CDR1 corresponds to SGHRS and CDR2 to YFSETQ. This clonotype was obtained from a man aged 35-49 years who had recovered from COVID-19. The sequenced sample consisted of PBMCs or T cells enriched from blood (not recorded which). The chain joins TRBV5-1 to TRBJ2-7, with 8 bases aligning to TRBD1. CDR3 loop: CASSRGQGLYEQYF. DNA sequence: TGCGCCAGCAGCCGCGGACAGGGCCTCTACGAGCAGTACTTC.